The 24 T cell receptor beta chains below were found in one sample sequenced in a study of response to subunit inactivated influenza vaccine. Each CDR3 protein is one row after TCRdb ran MiXCR on the RT-PCR reads. The sample has around 200,000 distinct CDR3 sequences, roughly 14% seen once. The sequencing here drew on CD8+ T cells sorted from PBMCs, taken 4 to 6 days after vaccination. The receptors come from a man between 50 and 59 years old who received an inactivated influenza vaccine.

This chain uses TRBV12-3 or TRBV12-4 with TRBJ2-7, with a weak D call TRBD2 (6 bases). V shed 3 bases and J shed 1 base, with 10 bases lying between them. The CDR3 sequence is 14 residues long. In DNA form, the CDR3 reads TGTGCCAGCAGTTTGTGGGGACTTTCCTACGAGCAGTACTTC. Translated, it gives CASSLWGLSYEQYF.

This clonotype occurred many times. The chain uses TRBV29-1 and TRBJ2-5, with 7 bases lining up with TRBD1. Germline-derived CDR1 and CDR2 are SQVTM and ANQGSEA. The CDR3 length is 14 residues. The ends lost 1 base at V and 0 bases at J; junction bases unmatched: 2. CDR3 amino acids: CSVEGRGYQETQYF. The CDR3 region has the DNA TGCAGCGTTGAAGGCAGGGGGTACCAAGAGACCCAGTACTTC.

J is TRBJ2-7 and V is TRBV6-2 or TRBV6-3; 10 bases line up with TRBD1. CDR3 length: 14 residues. Germline values: CDR1 MNHEY, CDR2 SVGEGT. V shed 10 bases, J shed 4 bases, and the junction held 10 bases outside the gene matches. The DNA for the CDR3 is TGTGCCACACATTCTGACAGGGGGCTGTACGAGCAGTACTTC. Protein: CATHSDRGLYEQYF.

The table lists this clonotype with many counts. The chain couples TRBV16 to TRBJ2-1, with D maybe TRBD2 (6 bases). CDR3 size: 13 residues. Deletions cut 0 bases from V and 6 bases from J, with 6 bases between. In germline, CDR1 is KGHSY, CDR2 FQNENV. CDR3 sequence (DNA): TGTGCCAGCAGCCAATCGGGGGGCAATGAGCAGTTCTTC. It yields the protein CASSQSGGNEQFF.

This clonotype appeared a few times. This rearrangement joins TRBV12-3 or TRBV12-4 to TRBJ2-1; TRBD2 aligns across 11 bases. V shed 6 bases, J shed 7 bases, and the junction held 5 bases outside the gene matches. This CDR3 has 14 residues. CDR3 nucleotide sequence: TGTGCCAGCAGCCATAGCGGGAGGGCGAATGAGCAGTTCTTC. It translates to CASSHSGRANEQFF.

The sample holds many counts of this clonotype. This chain joins TRBV6-2 or TRBV6-3 and TRBJ2-4; D tentatively fits TRBD1 or TRBD2 (8 bases each). Trimming took 0 bases from V and 3 from J, leaving 24 bases between them. Per germline, CDR1 MNHEY and CDR2 SVGEGT. This CDR3 spans 20 amino acids. The CDR3 DNA reads as TGTGCCAGCAGTTACTCGATAAGCGGGAGACAGGGGATCAACAAAAACATTCAGTACTTC. Translation gives CASSYSISGRQGINKNIQYF.

The chain couples TRBV5-5 to TRBJ2-3, with a tentative D call TRBD2 (5 bases). V lost 2 bases and J lost 3, with 13 bases in between. Germline V lookup: CDR1 SGHKS, CDR2 YYEKEE (reference sequence). The CDR3 sequence is 15 residues long. In DNA form, the CDR3 reads TGTGCCAGCAGCTTACTGACCGAGGGTACAGATACGCAGTATTTT. Its translation: CASSLLTEGTDTQYF.

This clonotype was seen more than once but under ten times. CDR3 in DNA: TGTGCCAGCAGCCCCCGGGACAGGGGGTGGGAGACCCAGTACTTC. Its protein is CASSPRDRGWETQYF. The chain joins TRBV11-2 to TRBJ2-5; 11 bases are a match to TRBD1. Trimming cost V 5 bases and J 5 bases; bases outside gene matches: 7. The CDR3 consists of 15 residues. The germline V gene encodes CDR1 SGHAT and CDR2 FQNNGV.

This clonotype was seen a few times. The chain uses TRBV4-3 and TRBJ2-2, with TRBD1 matching over 9 bases. Germline-derived CDR1 and CDR2 are LGHNA and YSLEER. The length of the CDR3 is 15 residues. The V gene end was trimmed by 1 base and the J gene end by 6 bases; junction bases not matched to a gene: 3. Here the CDR3 DNA reads TGCGCCAGCAGCCAAGGGACAGGGGAGGCCGGGGAGCTGTTTTTT. Protein product: CASSQGTGEAGELFF.

The chain is built from TRBV6-5 and TRBJ2-6, with D perhaps matching TRBD1 (5 bases). The V end lost 0 bases, the J end lost 0 bases, and 6 bases lay between the germline ends. This CDR3 is 16 amino acids long. CDR1 and CDR2 from the germline V gene are MNHEY and SVGAGI. The CDR3 nucleotides read TGTGCCAGCAGTTACTCGGACATCTCTGGGGCCAACGTCCTGACTTTC. Protein product: CASSYSDISGANVLTF.

This clonotype showed up just a few times. The chain carries TRBV5-1 and TRBJ2-7, with 10 bases that match TRBD2. J lost 2 bases, V lost 5 bases, and 19 bases had no gene match. Germline CDR1 and CDR2: SGHRS and YFSETQ. CDR3 length: 19 residues. The CDR3 sequence is CASRPASGSWPYSPYEQYF. For the CDR3, the DNA is TGCGCCAGCAGACCCGCTAGCGGGAGTTGGCCTTACTCGCCCTACGAGCAGTACTTC.

In its sample, this clonotype was seen a few times. The chain uses TRBV4-1 and TRBJ2-4; D might be TRBD2 (6 bases). The CDR3 runs to 16 residues. CDR1 and CDR2 from the germline V gene are MGHRA and YSYEKL. Trimming removed 5 bases from V and 1 base from J, with 15 bases in between. CDR3 sequence (DNA): TGCGCCAGCAGCTCAAACGCGGGGCAGGCCAAAAACATTCAGTACTTC. Amino acid sequence: CASSSNAGQAKNIQYF.

This clonotype was detected a few times. This rearrangement joins TRBV4-3 to TRBJ1-1; tentative D call: TRBD1 (6 bases). V was trimmed by 0 bases and J by 13 bases, leaving 27 bases between them. CDR1 and CDR2 (germline): LGHNA, YSLEER. The CDR3 is 17 amino acids. In nucleotides, the CDR3 is TGCGCCAGCAGCCAAGATTCTTTGGGAGGGGGACTCCGAAAGCTTTTCTTT. Protein product: CASSQDSLGGGLRKLFF.

This clonotype was detected only a few times. The CDR3: CASSLDGTSRETQYF. CDR3 coding DNA: TGTGCCAGCAGCTTAGACGGGACTAGCCGAGAGACCCAGTACTTC. The chain couples TRBV11-2 to TRBJ2-5, with 9 nucleotides matching TRBD2. Germline loops: CDR1 SGHAT, CDR2 FQNNGV. V shed 0 bases and J 4 bases; nucleotides not matched to a gene: 3. CDR3 length: 15 residues.

The chain uses TRBV6-5 and TRBJ2-1; tentatively, D is TRBD1 (6 bases). The V gene's germline CDR1 is MNHEY and CDR2 SVGAGI. This CDR3 is 14 amino acids long. The V gene lost 2 bases and the J gene lost 9 bases, with 14 bases spanning the gap. The CDR3 protein is CASSYAAGTIEQFF. The DNA for the CDR3 is TGTGCCAGCAGTTACGCCGCAGGGACAATTGAGCAGTTCTTC.

The count of this clonotype is one. The CDR3 sequence: CAWSEGLMNTEAFF. CDR3 bases: TGTGCCTGGAGTGAGGGACTGATGAACACTGAAGCTTTCTTT. This chain uses TRBV30 with TRBJ1-1; possible D gene TRBD1, 5 bases. The CDR3 length is 14 residues. From germline, CDR1 is GTSNPN and CDR2 SVGIG (reference sequence). Deletions cut 1 base from V and 0 bases from J, with 9 bases between.

This clonotype showed up just a few times. The chain recombines TRBV4-3 with TRBJ2-3; D is perhaps TRBD1 (6 bases). Germline V gene lookup returns CDR1 LGHNA and CDR2 YSLEER. V lost 0 bases and J lost 0, with 13 bases in between. The CDR3 has 17 residues. Here the CDR3 DNA reads TGCGCCAGCAGCCAAGACGGACAGTTGTCTAGCACAGATACGCAGTATTTT. Encoded protein: CASSQDGQLSSTDTQYF.

This clonotype was recorded many times. The gene calls are TRBV29-1 and TRBJ2-3; D gene uncertain. This CDR3 spans 14 amino acids. Trimming left V 7 bases short and J 1 base short, with 15 bases between. Germline-derived CDR1 and CDR2 are SQVTM and ANQGSEA. The CDR3 bases are TGCAGCGCCCCAGGTCTCCCCCGCACAGATACGCAGTATTTT. It is translated as CSAPGLPRTDTQYF.

This clonotype was found a few times. V gene TRBV12-3 or TRBV12-4 combines with J gene TRBJ2-3; unclear D gene. The CDR3 has 15 amino acids. V was trimmed by 3 bases and J by 1 base, leaving 11 bases between them. The CDR3 sequence is CASSLEGYGTDTQYF. CDR3 bases: TGTGCCAGCAGTTTGGAAGGGTACGGCACAGATACGCAGTATTTT.

The CDR3 reads CASSPGLAGELLDEQFF. The DNA for the CDR3 is TGCGCCAGCAGCCCAGGACTAGCGGGAGAACTGTTGGATGAGCAGTTCTTC. The V and J genes are TRBV4-1 and TRBJ2-1; TRBD2 matches 13 bases. CDR3 length equals 17 residues. V lost 4 bases and J lost 8; bases outside the gene matches: 11. CDR1 and CDR2 from the germline V gene are MGHRA and YSYEKL.

The chain couples TRBV28 to TRBJ2-5; D ambiguous. Germline CDR1 and CDR2: MDHEN and SYDVKM. The ends were cut back, 7 bases at V and 5 bases at J, with 17 bases in the middle. There are 14 residues in the CDR3. Here the CDR3 reads CASTRGIGLETQYF. In nucleotides, the CDR3 is TGTGCCAGCACCAGAGGTATAGGGCTTGAGACCCAGTACTTC.

This clonotype was detected many times. V is TRBV20-1 and J is TRBJ1-2; TRBD1 aligns across 7 bases. Germline-derived CDR1 and CDR2 are DFQATT and SNEGSKA (reference sequence). V lost 6 bases, J lost 6 bases, and 10 bases stayed unmatched. This CDR3 spans 13 amino acids. CDR3 sequence: CSADVQGRDGYTF. The CDR3 DNA reads TGCAGTGCCGATGTACAGGGGAGGGATGGCTACACCTTC.

This clonotype came up a few times. V gene TRBV29-1 combines with J gene TRBJ1-1; D not certain. The germline V and J ends were trimmed by 3 bases and 0 bases, with 8 bases remaining between them. CDR3 length: 13 residues. The germline CDR1 and CDR2 sequences are SQVTM and ANQGSEA. As DNA, the CDR3 is TGCAGCGTTGACAATTCAATGAACACTGAAGCTTTCTTT. This codes for CSVDNSMNTEAFF.

This clonotype showed up just a few times. V and J are TRBV15 and TRBJ2-1; D is uncertain. The CDR3 is made up of 14 amino acids. From germline, CDR1 is LNHNV and CDR2 YYDKDF (reference sequence). The V and J ends lost 0 bases and 3 bases respectively, with 6 bases between them. The CDR3 region has the DNA TGTGCCACCAGCAGAGACGACGGCTACAATGAGCAGTTCTTC. This gives the protein CATSRDDGYNEQFF.